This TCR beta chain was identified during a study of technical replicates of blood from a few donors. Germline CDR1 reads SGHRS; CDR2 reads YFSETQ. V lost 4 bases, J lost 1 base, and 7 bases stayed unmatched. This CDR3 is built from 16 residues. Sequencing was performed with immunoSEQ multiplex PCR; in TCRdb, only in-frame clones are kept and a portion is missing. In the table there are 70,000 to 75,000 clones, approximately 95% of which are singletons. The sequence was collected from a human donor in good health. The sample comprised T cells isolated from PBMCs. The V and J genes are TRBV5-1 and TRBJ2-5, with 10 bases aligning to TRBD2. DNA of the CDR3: TGCGCCAGCAGCCGAGGTCAGCGGGGGGGCCAAGAGACCCAGTACTTC. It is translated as CASSRGQRGGQETQYF.